These 19 T cell receptor beta chains were sequenced from one sample in a study of T-cell reconstitution after alpha-beta-depleted transplantation in children. Molecular barcoding with unique molecular identifiers was used for the TCRbeta library. Using its own MiXCR run on the PCR reads, TCRdb lists one record per CDR3 protein. The table records a few hundred thousand distinct CDR3 sequences, roughly 30% of them present only once. Specimen: PBMCs, collected before TCRalphabeta/CD19-depleted stem cell transplant. Receptors were obtained from a boy younger than two with Wiskott-Aldrich syndrome, due to receive a stem cell transplant.

On this clonotype itself: An end of the junction does not agree with germline; a read error may underlie this. The CDR3 protein is CARSFAIVGYTF. The CDR3 DNA reads TGTGCCAGAAGCTTTGCGATAGTTGGCTACACCTTC. V gene TRBV7-9 combines with J gene TRBJ1-2; D not certain. The CDR3 runs to 12 residues. CDR1 SEHNR and CDR2 FQNEAQ come from the germline V gene (reference sequence).

The chain has TRBV5-1 and TRBJ2-7; 8 nucleotides match TRBD1. CDR1 and CDR2 from the germline V gene are SGHRS and YFSETQ. J was trimmed by 6 bases and V by 4 bases; bases with no gene match: 9. The CDR3 sequence is 14 residues long. CDR3 DNA sequence: TGCGCCAGCAGCCTAAGGACAGGGAACGCCGAGCAGTACTTC. Translated, it gives CASSLRTGNAEQYF. The full variable domain, completed using reference TRBV5-1 and TRBJ2-7, is KAGVTQTPRYLIKTRGQQVTLSCSPISGHRSVSWYQQTPGQGLQFLFEYFSETQRNKGNFPGRFSGRQFSNSRSEMNVSTLELGDSALYLCASSLRTGNAEQYFGPGTRLTVT.

This clonotype was found a few times. DNA for the CDR3: TGTGCCAGCAGTTACTTGATCAAAGAGACCCAGTACTTC. It specifies CASSYLIKETQYF. This chain joins TRBV6-6 and TRBJ2-5; no reliable D call. V lost 1 base and J lost 3, with 6 bases in between. The CDR3 has 13 residues. CDR1 is MNHNY, CDR2 SVGAGI, per germline (reference sequence).

The chain uses TRBV5-1 and TRBJ2-7, with D possibly being TRBD1 (6 bases). CDR1 and CDR2 from the germline V gene are SGHRS and YFSETQ. The CDR3 runs to 13 residues. V was clipped by 4 bases and J by 3 bases, with 11 bases between them. The CDR3, as DNA: TGCGCCAGCAGCCCGGACAGATTCTACGAGCAGTACTTC. Residues: CASSPDRFYEQYF. Drawing the rest from reference TRBV5-1 and TRBJ2-7, the complete variable domain is KAGVTQTPRYLIKTRGQQVTLSCSPISGHRSVSWYQQTPGQGLQFLFEYFSETQRNKGNFPGRFSGRQFSNSRSEMNVSTLELGDSALYLCASSPDRFYEQYFGPGTRLTVT.

The chain joins TRBV5-1 to TRBJ1-1; maybe TRBD1 (6 bases). The CDR3 is 13 amino acids. Between the trimmed V and J ends, which lost 3 bases and 4 bases, there was a span of 10 bases. Germline V gene sequence: CDR1 SGHRS, CDR2 YFSETQ. CDR3 in amino acids: CASSSQGPTEAFF. The CDR3 DNA sequence: TGCGCCAGCAGCTCACAGGGTCCCACTGAAGCTTTCTTT.

There are a few counts of this clonotype. The chain uses TRBV15 and TRBJ2-1; D call uncertain. CDR3 length: 15 residues. Germline V gene lookup returns CDR1 LNHNV and CDR2 YYDKDF (reference sequence). V lost 1 base to trimming and J lost 5 bases, with 12 bases between them. As DNA, the CDR3 is TGTGCCACCAGCAGAGTGAAAGGACGAAACAATGAGCAGTTCTTC. It encodes CATSRVKGRNNEQFF.

This sequence joins TRBV3-1 and TRBJ2-3, with D tentatively TRBD2 (7 bases). V was pared by 6 bases and J by 2 bases, with 24 bases between. The CDR3 extends over 18 amino acids. CDR1 LGHDT and CDR2 YNNKEL come from the germline V gene (reference sequence). In DNA form, the CDR3 reads TGTGCCAGCAGTCGTAGGACTCGCGGGGGACACTACACAGATACGCAGTATTTT. It translates to CASSRRTRGGHYTDTQYF.

There are a few counts of this clonotype. V and J are TRBV20-1 and TRBJ2-1, with a weak D call TRBD2 (5 bases). The CDR3 is 11 residues long. The V gene's germline CDR1 is DFQATT and CDR2 SNEGSKA (reference sequence). Trimming left V 5 bases short and J 9 bases short, with 11 bases between. The CDR3 protein is CSAFVDFEQFF. CDR3 DNA: TGCAGTGCTTTTGTGGACTTTGAGCAGTTCTTC.

The chain links TRBV28 to TRBJ2-7; no definite D call. The length of the CDR3 is 14 residues. Trimming removed 5 bases from V and 3 bases from J, with 14 bases in between. Germline V gives CDR1 MDHEN, CDR2 SYDVKM. The CDR3 protein is CASSPRTTRYEQYF. CDR3 DNA sequence: TGTGCCAGCAGTCCCCGAACCACCCGCTACGAGCAGTACTTC.

CDR3 region: CASSPTSGSADTQYF. The CDR3 region has the DNA TGTGCCAGCAGCCCGACTAGCGGGAGCGCAGATACGCAGTATTTT. This sequence joins TRBV12-3 or TRBV12-4 and TRBJ2-3; 12 bases line up with TRBD2. The CDR3 loop spans 15 amino acids. V shed 6 bases, J shed 4 bases, and the junction held 5 bases outside the gene matches.

This chain links TRBV10-3 with TRBJ2-1; 9 bases map to TRBD2. The length of the CDR3 is 14 residues. V lost 6 bases and J lost 2; bases outside the gene matches: 2. CDR1 and CDR2 from the germline V gene are ENHRY and SYGVKD. The CDR3 coding sequence is TGTGCCATCAGGGCGGGAGGGCCCTACAATGAGCAGTTCTTC. This translates into CAIRAGGPYNEQFF.

In its sample, this clonotype was seen a few times. The J gene is TRBJ2-3, the V gene TRBV6-1; D is perhaps TRBD1 or TRBD2 (5 bases each). The V gene's germline CDR1 is MNHNS and CDR2 SASEGT. V was pared by 8 bases and J by 2 bases, with 14 bases between. CDR3 length equals 14 residues. The CDR3 bases are TGTGCCAGCCGGTGGCAGGGACCCACAGATACGCAGTATTTT. It is translated as CASRWQGPTDTQYF.

A few counts support this clonotype. The chain carries TRBV9 and TRBJ2-1; TRBD2 aligns across 12 bases. Per germline, CDR1 SGDLS and CDR2 YYNGEE. The J segment lost 7 bases and the V segment lost 1 base, leaving 3 bases of the junction unmatched. This CDR3 is 15 amino acids long. The CDR3 sequence: CASSVRLAGENEQFF. The CDR3 coding sequence is TGTGCCAGCAGCGTAAGACTAGCGGGGGAGAATGAGCAGTTCTTC. Based on the CDR3 plus reference TRBV9 and TRBJ2-1, the full variable domain is DSGVTQTPKHLITATGQRVTLRCSPRSGDLSVYWYQQSLDQGLQFLIQYYNGEERAKGNILERFSAQQFPDLHSELNLSSLELGDSALYFCASSVRLAGENEQFFGPGTRLTVL.

The chain couples TRBV9 to TRBJ2-3; the match to TRBD2 covers 11 bases. Germline trimming cut 0 bases from V and 4 bases from J; bases unmatched to any gene: 4. The germline gives CDR1 SGDLS, CDR2 YYNGEE. This CDR3 is built from 16 residues. CDR3 region: CASSVAASGRSDTQYF. CDR3 nucleotides: TGTGCCAGCAGCGTAGCTGCTAGCGGGAGGTCAGATACGCAGTATTTT. The whole variable domain, remainder taken from reference TRBV9 and TRBJ2-3, is DSGVTQTPKHLITATGQRVTLRCSPRSGDLSVYWYQQSLDQGLQFLIQYYNGEERAKGNILERFSAQQFPDLHSELNLSSLELGDSALYFCASSVAASGRSDTQYFGPGTRLTVL.

This clonotype has more than one count but fewer than ten. This chain's CDR3 is CSAMGGGNQPQHF. As DNA, the CDR3 is TGCAGTGCGATGGGGGGGGGCAATCAGCCCCAGCATTTT. The genes are TRBV20-1 and TRBJ1-5; D is possibly TRBD1 (5 bases). From germline, CDR1 is DFQATT and CDR2 SNEGSKA (reference sequence). This CDR3 contains 13 residues. V gave up 6 bases and J gave up 2 bases, with 11 bases separating them.

The chain uses TRBV5-6 and TRBJ1-3; unclear D gene. CDR1 SGHDT and CDR2 YYEEEE come from the germline V gene. The CDR3 consists of 16 residues. V lost 4 bases and J 6 bases, leaving 20 bases between the germline ends. The CDR3 spells CASSGRKGSRENTIYF. The CDR3 coding sequence is TGTGCCAGCAGCGGCCGGAAAGGGAGTCGCGAAAACACCATATATTTT.

The chain couples TRBV10-3 to TRBJ2-1; 14 nucleotides agree with TRBD2. The germline V gene has CDR1 ENHRY and CDR2 SYGVKD. The ends lost 10 bases at V and 6 bases at J; junction bases unmatched: 5. This CDR3 region has 14 residues. The CDR3 DNA reads as TGTGCCAACGCAGGGACTAGCGGGAGCAATGAGCAGTTCTTC. It is translated as CANAGTSGSNEQFF.

The gene calls are TRBV12-3 or TRBV12-4 and TRBJ2-1; 8 bases match TRBD2. V lost 8 bases and J lost 5; bases outside the gene matches: 11. There are 15 residues in the CDR3. The CDR3 sequence is CASGGTSGLNNEQFF. In nucleotides, the CDR3 is TGTGCCAGCGGCGGTACTAGCGGACTAAACAATGAGCAGTTCTTC.

This clonotype came up once. V and J are TRBV3-1 and TRBJ1-1; maybe TRBD1 (5 bases). Trimming took 0 bases from V and 0 from J, leaving 17 bases between them. Germline CDR1 reads LGHDT; CDR2 reads YNNKEL (reference sequence). CDR3 length: 18 amino acids. The CDR3 is CASSQDYFRGSVNTEAFF. CDR3 sequence (DNA): TGTGCCAGCAGCCAAGACTACTTCCGGGGGTCGGTGAACACTGAAGCTTTCTTT.